The sequence of this TCR beta chain was determined in a study of CD8+CD57+ T cells in acquired aplastic anemia. Study summary: Sorted CD4+ and CD8+ cells gave an average of 3.2 ug of DNA.

TCR beta VDJ and CDR3 were profiled, and genomic DNA was the template. TCRdb reanalysed the reads using MiXCR and keeps one entry per CDR3 protein. The sample has 150,000 or so distinct CDR3 sequences, under 75% seen once; the top ten hold 45%. Germline V CDR1 and CDR2: LNHDA, SQIVND (reference sequence). The CDR3 loop spans 15 amino acids. Deletions cut 3 bases from V and 7 bases from J, with 16 bases between. Study results and caveats: Patients versus controls showed no significant CD8+ Simpson's diversity difference.

In the case of this clonotype: The antigen is undetermined.

The genes are TRBV19 and TRBJ2-1, with D unclear. The sequencing sample was made of sorted CD4+, CD8+, or CD8+CD57+ T cells (not recorded which) from PBMCs. The source is a human donor in good health. The CDR3 DNA follows: TGTGCCAGTAGTATTGGCATCCGGTTCCAAAATGAGCAGTTCTTC. As protein: CASSIGIRFQNEQFF.